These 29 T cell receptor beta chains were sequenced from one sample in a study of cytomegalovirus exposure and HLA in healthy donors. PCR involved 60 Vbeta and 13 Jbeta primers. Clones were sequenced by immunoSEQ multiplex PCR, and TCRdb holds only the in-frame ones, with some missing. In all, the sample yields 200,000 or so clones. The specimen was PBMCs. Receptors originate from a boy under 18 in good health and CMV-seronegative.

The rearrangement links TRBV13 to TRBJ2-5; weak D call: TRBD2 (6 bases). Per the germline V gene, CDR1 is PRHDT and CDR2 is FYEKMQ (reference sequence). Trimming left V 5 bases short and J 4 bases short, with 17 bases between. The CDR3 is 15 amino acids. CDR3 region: CASSPPGRLTETQYF. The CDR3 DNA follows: TGTGCCAGCAGCCCCCCGGGGAGGTTGACAGAGACCCAGTACTTC.

The CDR3 loop reads CASSSTGEETQYF. The CDR3 bases are TGTGCCAGTAGTTCGACAGGGGAAGAGACCCAGTACTTC. The V and J genes are TRBV19 and TRBJ2-5; 8 positions match TRBD1. V shed 5 bases, J shed 3 bases, and the junction held 2 bases outside the gene matches. The CDR3 runs 13 residues. The germline CDR1 and CDR2 sequences are LNHDA and SQIVND (reference sequence).

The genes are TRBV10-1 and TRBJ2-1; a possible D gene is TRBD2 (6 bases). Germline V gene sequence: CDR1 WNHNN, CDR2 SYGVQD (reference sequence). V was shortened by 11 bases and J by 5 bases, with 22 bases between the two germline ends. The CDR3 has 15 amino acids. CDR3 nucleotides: TGCGCCGGATGCCTTGAGGCTAGCGCTAACAATGAGCAGTTCTTC. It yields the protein CAGCLEASANNEQFF.

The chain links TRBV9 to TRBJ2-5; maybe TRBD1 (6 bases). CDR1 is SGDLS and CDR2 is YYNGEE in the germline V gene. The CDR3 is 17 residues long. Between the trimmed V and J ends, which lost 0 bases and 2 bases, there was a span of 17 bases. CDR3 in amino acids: CASSVASAGENQETQYF. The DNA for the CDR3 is TGTGCCAGCAGCGTAGCTTCGGCAGGGGAAAATCAAGAGACCCAGTACTTC. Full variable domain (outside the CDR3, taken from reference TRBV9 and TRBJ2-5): DSGVTQTPKHLITATGQRVTLRCSPRSGDLSVYWYQQSLDQGLQFLIQYYNGEERAKGNILERFSAQQFPDLHSELNLSSLELGDSALYFCASSVASAGENQETQYFGPGTRLLVL.

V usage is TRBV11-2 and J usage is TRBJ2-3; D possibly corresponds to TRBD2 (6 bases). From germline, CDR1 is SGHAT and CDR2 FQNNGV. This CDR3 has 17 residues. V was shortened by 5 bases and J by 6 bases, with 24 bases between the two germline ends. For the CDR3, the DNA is TGTGCCAGCAGCCCCCCCGTGGGAGGTCTCTTTAGGGATACGCAGTATTTT. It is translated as CASSPPVGGLFRDTQYF.

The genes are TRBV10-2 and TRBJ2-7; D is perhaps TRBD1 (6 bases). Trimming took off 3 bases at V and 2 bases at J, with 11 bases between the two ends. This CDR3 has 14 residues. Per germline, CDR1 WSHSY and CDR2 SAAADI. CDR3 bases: TGCGCCAGCAGTGAAAAGGGGGAGACCTACGAGCAGTACTTC. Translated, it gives CASSEKGETYEQYF.

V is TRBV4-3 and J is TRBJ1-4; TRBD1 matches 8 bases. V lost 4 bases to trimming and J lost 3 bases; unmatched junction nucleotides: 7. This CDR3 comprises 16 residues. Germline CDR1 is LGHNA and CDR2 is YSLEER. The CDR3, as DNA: TGCGCCAGCAGCCCGACGACAGGGGCCCCTAATGAAAAACTGTTTTTT. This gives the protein CASSPTTGAPNEKLFF.

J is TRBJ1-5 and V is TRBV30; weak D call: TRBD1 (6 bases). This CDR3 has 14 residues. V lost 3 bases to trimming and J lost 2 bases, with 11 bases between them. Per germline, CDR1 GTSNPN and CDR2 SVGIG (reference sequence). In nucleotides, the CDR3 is TGTGCCTGGAGCCCCAGGACAGGCAATCAGCCCCAGCATTTT. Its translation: CAWSPRTGNQPQHF.

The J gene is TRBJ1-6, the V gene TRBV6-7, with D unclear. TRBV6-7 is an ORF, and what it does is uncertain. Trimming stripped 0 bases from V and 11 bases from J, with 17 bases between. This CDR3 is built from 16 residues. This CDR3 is CASSYSTPRHRPPLHF. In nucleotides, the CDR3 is TGTGCCAGCAGTTACTCAACCCCCAGGCACCGACCACCCCTCCACTTT.

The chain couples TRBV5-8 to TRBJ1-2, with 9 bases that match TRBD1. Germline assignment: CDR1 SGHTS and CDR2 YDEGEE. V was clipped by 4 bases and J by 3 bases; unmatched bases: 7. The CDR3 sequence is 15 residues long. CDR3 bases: TGTGCCAGCAGCCCCGGGACAGGGTCTGACTATGGCTACACCTTC. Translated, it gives CASSPGTGSDYGYTF.

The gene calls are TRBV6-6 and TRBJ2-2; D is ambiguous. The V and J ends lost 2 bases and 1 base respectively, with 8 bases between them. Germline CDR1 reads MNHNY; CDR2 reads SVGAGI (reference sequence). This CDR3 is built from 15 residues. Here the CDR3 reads CASSYEAQNTGELFF. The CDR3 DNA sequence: TGTGCCAGCAGTTACGAGGCGCAGAACACCGGGGAGCTGTTTTTT.

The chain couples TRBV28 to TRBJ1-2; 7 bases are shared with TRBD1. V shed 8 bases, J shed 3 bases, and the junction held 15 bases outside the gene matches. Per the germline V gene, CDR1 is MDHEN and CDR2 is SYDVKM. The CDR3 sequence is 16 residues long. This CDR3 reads CASQGVQTGWDYGYTF. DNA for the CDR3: TGTGCCAGCCAAGGGGTCCAGACAGGGTGGGACTATGGCTACACCTTC.

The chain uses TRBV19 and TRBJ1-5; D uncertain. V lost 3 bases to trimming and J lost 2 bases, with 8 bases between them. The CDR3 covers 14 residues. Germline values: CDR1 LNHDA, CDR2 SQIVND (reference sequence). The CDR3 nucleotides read TGTGCCAGTAGTATTATTACGGGCAATCAGCCCCAGCATTTT. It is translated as CASSIITGNQPQHF.

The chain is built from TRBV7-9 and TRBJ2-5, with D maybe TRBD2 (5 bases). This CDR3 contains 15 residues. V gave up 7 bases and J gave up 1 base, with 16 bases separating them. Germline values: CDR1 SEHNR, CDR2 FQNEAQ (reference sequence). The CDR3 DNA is TGTGCCAGCATCCTACGGGAAGGCGTCCAAGAGACCCAGTACTTC. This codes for CASILREGVQETQYF.

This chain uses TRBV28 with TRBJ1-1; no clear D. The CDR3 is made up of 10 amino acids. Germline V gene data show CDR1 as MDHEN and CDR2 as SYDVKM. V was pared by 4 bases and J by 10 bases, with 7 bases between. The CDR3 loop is CASSSLVAFF. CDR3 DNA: TGTGCCAGCAGTTCCCTTGTAGCTTTCTTT.

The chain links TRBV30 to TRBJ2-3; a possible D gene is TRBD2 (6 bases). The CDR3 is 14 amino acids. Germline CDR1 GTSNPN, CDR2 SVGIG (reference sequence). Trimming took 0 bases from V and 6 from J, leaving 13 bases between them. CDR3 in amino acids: CAWSVGGVEDTQYF. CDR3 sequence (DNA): TGTGCCTGGAGTGTAGGAGGGGTGGAGGATACGCAGTATTTT.

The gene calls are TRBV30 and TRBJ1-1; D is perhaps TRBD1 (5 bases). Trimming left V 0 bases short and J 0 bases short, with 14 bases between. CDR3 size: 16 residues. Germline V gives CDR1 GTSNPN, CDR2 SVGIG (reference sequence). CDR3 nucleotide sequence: TGTGCCTGGAGTGTAAAGGCAGGGCCGCTGAACACTGAAGCTTTCTTT. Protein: CAWSVKAGPLNTEAFF.

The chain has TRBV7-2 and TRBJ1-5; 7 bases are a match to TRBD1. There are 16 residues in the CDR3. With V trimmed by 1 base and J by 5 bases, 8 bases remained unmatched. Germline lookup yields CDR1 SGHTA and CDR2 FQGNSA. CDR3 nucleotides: TGTGCCAGCAGCTTAGTCGGCAGGGGGTGGGATCAGCCCCAGCATTTT. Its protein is CASSLVGRGWDQPQHF. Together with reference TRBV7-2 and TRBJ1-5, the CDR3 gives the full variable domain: GAGVSQSPSNKVTEKGKDVELRCDPISGHTALYWYRQSLGQGLEFLIYFQGNSAPDKSGLPSDRFSAERTGGSVSTLTIQRTQQEDSAVYLCASSLVGRGWDQPQHFGDGTRLSIL.

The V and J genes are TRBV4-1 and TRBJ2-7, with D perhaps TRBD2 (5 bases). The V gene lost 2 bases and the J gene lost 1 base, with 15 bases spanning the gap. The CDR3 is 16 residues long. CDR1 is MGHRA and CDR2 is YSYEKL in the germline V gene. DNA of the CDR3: TGCGCCAGCAGCCAATTGTCGTCGGGGATATCCTACGAGCAGTACTTC. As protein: CASSQLSSGISYEQYF.

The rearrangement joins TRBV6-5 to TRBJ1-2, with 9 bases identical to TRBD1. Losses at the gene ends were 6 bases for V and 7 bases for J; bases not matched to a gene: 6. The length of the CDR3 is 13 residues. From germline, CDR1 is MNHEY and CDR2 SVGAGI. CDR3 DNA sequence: TGTGCCAGCAGGTTGACAGGGGGAATTGGCTACACCTTC. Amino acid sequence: CASRLTGGIGYTF.

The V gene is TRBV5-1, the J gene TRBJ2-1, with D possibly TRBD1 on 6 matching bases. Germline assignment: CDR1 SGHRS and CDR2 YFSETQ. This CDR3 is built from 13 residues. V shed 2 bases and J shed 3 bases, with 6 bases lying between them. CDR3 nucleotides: TGCGCCAGCAGCTTAGGGGGCTACAATGAGCAGTTCTTC. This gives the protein CASSLGGYNEQFF.

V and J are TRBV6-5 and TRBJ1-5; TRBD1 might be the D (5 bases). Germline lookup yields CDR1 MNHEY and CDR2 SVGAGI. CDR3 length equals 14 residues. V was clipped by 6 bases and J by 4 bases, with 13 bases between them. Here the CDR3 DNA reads TGTGCCAGCAGCTACCCGGCAGGGAATCAGCCCCAGCATTTT. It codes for CASSYPAGNQPQHF.

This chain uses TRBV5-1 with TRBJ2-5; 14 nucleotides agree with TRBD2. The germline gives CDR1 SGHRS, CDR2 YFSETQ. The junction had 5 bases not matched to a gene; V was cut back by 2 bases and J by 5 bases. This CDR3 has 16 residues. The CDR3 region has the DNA TGCGCCAGCAGCTTTGGGACTAGCGGGGGACAGGAGACCCAGTACTTC. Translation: CASSFGTSGGQETQYF.

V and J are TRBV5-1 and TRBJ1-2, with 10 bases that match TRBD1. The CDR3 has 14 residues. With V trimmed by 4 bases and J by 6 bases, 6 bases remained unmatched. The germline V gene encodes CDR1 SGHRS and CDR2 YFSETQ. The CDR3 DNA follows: TGCGCCAGCAGCATAACCGGGACAGGGGATGGCTACACCTTC. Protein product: CASSITGTGDGYTF.

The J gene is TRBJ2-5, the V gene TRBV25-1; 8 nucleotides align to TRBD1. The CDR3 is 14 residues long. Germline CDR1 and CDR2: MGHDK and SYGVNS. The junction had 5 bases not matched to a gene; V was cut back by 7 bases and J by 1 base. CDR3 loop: CASTYGQGQETQYF. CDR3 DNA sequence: TGTGCCAGCACTTATGGACAGGGCCAAGAGACCCAGTACTTC.

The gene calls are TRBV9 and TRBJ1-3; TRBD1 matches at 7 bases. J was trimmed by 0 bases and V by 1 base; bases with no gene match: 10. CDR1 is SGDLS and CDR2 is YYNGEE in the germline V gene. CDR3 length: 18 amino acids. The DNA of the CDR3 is TGTGCCAGCAGCGTAATGGATACTTGGGACAGCTCTGGAAACACCATATATTTT. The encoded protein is CASSVMDTWDSSGNTIYF.

The CDR3 sequence is CASSLSGSSGANEQFF. The CDR3 coding sequence is TGTGCCAGCAGCTTATCTGGGTCTAGCGGGGCCAATGAGCAGTTCTTC. The chain employs TRBV7-9 and TRBJ2-1; 9 bases align to TRBD2. V shed 2 bases and J 6 bases; nucleotides not matched to a gene: 8. The CDR3 has 16 residues. CDR1 and CDR2 from the germline V gene are SEHNR and FQNEAQ (reference sequence).

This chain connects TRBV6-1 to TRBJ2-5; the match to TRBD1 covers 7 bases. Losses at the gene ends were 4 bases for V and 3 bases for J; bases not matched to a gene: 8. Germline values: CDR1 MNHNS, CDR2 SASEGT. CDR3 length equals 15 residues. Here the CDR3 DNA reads TGTGCCAGCAGTGCTTTGACAGGGTGGGAAGAGACCCAGTACTTC. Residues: CASSALTGWEETQYF.

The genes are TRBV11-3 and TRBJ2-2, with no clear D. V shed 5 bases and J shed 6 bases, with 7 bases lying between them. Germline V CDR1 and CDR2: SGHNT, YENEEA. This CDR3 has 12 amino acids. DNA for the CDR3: TGTGCCAGCAGCCATATAGCCGGGGAGCTGTTTTTT. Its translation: CASSHIAGELFF.